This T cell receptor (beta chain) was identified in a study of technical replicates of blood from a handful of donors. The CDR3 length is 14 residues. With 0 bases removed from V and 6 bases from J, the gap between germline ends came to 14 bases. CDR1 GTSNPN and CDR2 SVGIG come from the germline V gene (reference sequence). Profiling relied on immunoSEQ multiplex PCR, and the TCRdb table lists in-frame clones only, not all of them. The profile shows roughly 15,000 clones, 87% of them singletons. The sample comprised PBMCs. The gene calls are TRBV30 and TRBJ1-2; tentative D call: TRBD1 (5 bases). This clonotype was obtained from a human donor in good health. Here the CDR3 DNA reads TGTGCCTGGAGTGTATCTCAGCAGGGTCATGGCTACACCTTC. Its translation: CAWSVSQQGHGYTF.